This T cell receptor beta chain was sequenced for a study of T cell responses to AZD1222 COVID-19 vaccine. TCRdb keeps only in-frame clones here, not all; method: immunoSEQ multiplex PCR. This table holds approximately 110,000 clones, about nine tenths found once. Trimming left V 7 bases short and J 2 bases short, with 13 bases between. The CDR3 covers 14 residues. CDR1 and CDR2 (germline): MNHNY, SVGAGI (reference sequence). The sequence came from an adult in good health. Material: peripheral blood, obtained on day 0 of AZD1222 vaccination. The rearrangement links TRBV6-6 to TRBJ2-3; maybe TRBD1 (6 bases). CDR3 amino acids: CASKSGAHTDTQYF. CDR3 in DNA: TGTGCCAGCAAGTCAGGGGCACACACAGATACGCAGTATTTT.